Listed here are 27 T cell receptor beta chains from one sample, sequenced in a study of CD8 T cells in Susac syndrome. The RNA, about 0.5 to 1 ug, was put through reverse transcription using random hexamers. TCRdb independently ran MiXCR on the immunoSEQ multiplex PCR reads; one entry per CDR3 protein. The sample shows around 130,000 distinct CDR3 sequences, around 94% of them seen only once. The sample was CD4+ T cells from PBMCs. The receptors were gathered from a human donor in good health.

The chain employs TRBV5-4 and TRBJ2-2; TRBD1 agrees at 11 bases. CDR1 is SGHNT, CDR2 YYREEE, per germline (reference sequence). J lost 5 bases, V lost 4 bases, and 7 bases had no gene match. This CDR3 has 16 residues. The CDR3 spells CASSRAGTGGTGELFF. The CDR3 region has the DNA TGTGCCAGCAGCAGGGCAGGGACAGGGGGGACCGGGGAGCTGTTTTTT. Combining the CDR3 with reference TRBV5-4 and TRBJ2-2 gives the whole variable domain ETGVTQSPTHLIKTRGQQVTLRCSSQSGHNTVSWYQQALGQGPQFIFQYYREEENGRGNFPPRFSGLQFPNYSSELNVNALELDDSALYLCASSRAGTGGTGELFFGEGSRLTVL.

The chain carries TRBV5-6 and TRBJ2-2; D may be TRBD2 (6 bases). From germline, CDR1 is SGHDT and CDR2 YYEEEE. CDR3 length: 16 residues. V was pared by 4 bases and J by 1 base, with 14 bases between. CDR3 in amino acids: CASSHAGTLNTGELFF. The CDR3 DNA is TGTGCCAGCAGCCATGCCGGGACTCTGAACACCGGGGAGCTGTTTTTT.

This chain uses TRBV7-9 with TRBJ2-2; D perhaps matches TRBD1 (6 bases). The CDR3 has 17 amino acids. V was trimmed by 4 bases and J by 0 bases, leaving 15 bases between them. CDR1 and CDR2 (germline): SEHNR, FQNEAQ (reference sequence). The CDR3 loop reads CASSSFGDNANTGELFF. The CDR3 region has the DNA TGTGCCAGCAGCTCCTTCGGGGACAACGCGAACACCGGGGAGCTGTTTTTT.

The chain employs TRBV11-1 and TRBJ2-2; TRBD2 aligns across 8 bases. V shed 2 bases and J 2 bases; nucleotides not matched to a gene: 10. The CDR3 is 18 amino acids. Germline V gene data show CDR1 as SGHAT and CDR2 as FQDESV (reference sequence). The CDR3 loop is CASSLPAGLVYNTGELFF. DNA of the CDR3: TGTGCCAGCAGCTTACCCGCGGGACTAGTCTATAACACCGGGGAGCTGTTTTTT.

The chain employs TRBV10-3 and TRBJ2-1; 8 positions match TRBD2. The length of the CDR3 is 14 residues. The trim removed 1 base at V and 7 bases at J, leaving 3 bases unmatched. CDR1 and CDR2 from the germline V gene are ENHRY and SYGVKD. The CDR3 protein is CAISEFSGKNEQFF. DNA of the CDR3: TGTGCCATCAGTGAGTTTAGCGGGAAAAATGAGCAGTTCTTC.

The V gene is TRBV28, the J gene TRBJ2-3, with 10 nucleotides matching TRBD2. From germline, CDR1 is MDHEN and CDR2 SYDVKM. The CDR3 sequence is 15 residues long. V lost 6 bases, J lost 6 bases, and 9 bases stayed unmatched. The DNA of the CDR3 is TGTGCCAGCAGGCCTAGCGGGAGTTCAAGGGATACGCAGTATTTT. It translates to CASRPSGSSRDTQYF.

This clonotype was observed once. The chain recombines TRBV4-3 with TRBJ1-2; 8 bases fit TRBD1. This CDR3 has 15 residues. Germline CDR1 is LGHNA and CDR2 is YSLEER. Unmatched junction bases numbered 6, after V lost 4 bases and J lost 2 bases. CDR3 coding DNA: TGCGCCAGCAGCCCCGGACAGGGAAAAAACTATGGCTACACCTTC. Translation: CASSPGQGKNYGYTF.

CDR3 in amino acids: CASSGIRGTEAFF. The CDR3 nucleotides read TGTGCCAGCAGCGGGATTAGGGGCACTGAAGCTTTCTTT. This rearrangement joins TRBV28 to TRBJ1-1; tentatively, D is TRBD1 (5 bases). Trimming pared 6 bases from V and 4 bases from J, leaving 12 bases between. The V gene's germline CDR1 is MDHEN and CDR2 SYDVKM. This CDR3 comprises 13 residues.

The gene calls are TRBV10-2 and TRBJ2-3, with D hard to call. Germline lookup yields CDR1 WSHSY and CDR2 SAAADI. V gave up 2 bases and J gave up 3 bases, with 9 bases separating them. CDR3 length: 14 residues. Here the CDR3 reads CASSERSWTDTQYF. Written as DNA, the CDR3 is TGCGCCAGCAGTGAGCGGTCCTGGACAGATACGCAGTATTTT.

In its sample, this clonotype was seen once. V and J are TRBV7-8 and TRBJ1-2; 9 bases map to TRBD1. The CDR3 is made up of 17 amino acids. Germline CDR1 and CDR2: SGHVS and FQNEAQ. The ends lost 4 bases at V and 0 bases at J; junction bases unmatched: 9. The CDR3 here is CASSYTGGASSNYGYTF. DNA of the CDR3: TGTGCCAGCAGCTACACAGGGGGCGCTTCTTCTAACTATGGCTACACCTTC. The full variable domain, in which reference TRBV7-8 and TRBJ1-2 provide the parts outside the CDR3, is GAGVSQSPRYKVAKRGQDVALRCDPISGHVSLFWYQQALGQGPEFLTYFQNEAQLDKSGLPSDRFFAERPEGSVSTLKIQRTQQEDSAVYLCASSYTGGASSNYGYTFGSGTRLTVV.

This chain joins TRBV4-3 and TRBJ2-3, with 8 bases identical to TRBD2. The J segment lost 0 bases and the V segment lost 0 bases, leaving 8 bases of the junction unmatched. This CDR3 is 18 amino acids long. From germline, CDR1 is LGHNA and CDR2 YSLEER. For the CDR3, the DNA is TGCGCCAGCAGCCAAGAACTAGCGGAGACATTAAGCACAGATACGCAGTATTTT. Translated: CASSQELAETLSTDTQYF.

This sequence joins TRBV11-2 and TRBJ2-3; D unresolved. This CDR3 contains 12 residues. Trimming removed 2 bases at V and 2 bases at J, with 2 bases between. Germline V lookup: CDR1 SGHAT, CDR2 FQNNGV. CDR3 in DNA: TGTGCCAGCAGCTTATACACAGATACGCAGTATTTT. Translation: CASSLYTDTQYF.

This sequence joins TRBV7-9 and TRBJ1-1; D gene ambiguous. The CDR3 covers 11 residues. The V gene lost 5 bases and the J gene lost 4 bases, with 5 bases spanning the gap. The germline V gene has CDR1 SEHNR and CDR2 FQNEAQ (reference sequence). The CDR3 nucleotides are TGTGCCAGCAGCACGGCCACTGAAGCTTTCTTT. Translating it yields CASSTATEAFF.

The sample holds one count of this clonotype. The V call is TRBV7-2, the J call TRBJ2-2; maybe TRBD2 (7 bases). Germline CDR1 and CDR2: SGHTA and FQGNSA. This CDR3 contains 17 residues. The V end lost 4 bases, the J end lost 0 bases, and 15 bases lay between the germline ends. Here the CDR3 DNA reads TGTGCCAGCAGCTCCGAGGGGGGGAGGGCGAACACCGGGGAGCTGTTTTTT. Amino acid sequence: CASSSEGGRANTGELFF.

This rearrangement joins TRBV7-2 to TRBJ2-7; 8 nucleotides align to TRBD2. Looked up from germline, CDR1 is SGHTA and CDR2 is FQGNSA. The junction had 9 bases not matched to a gene; V was cut back by 2 bases and J by 3 bases. The CDR3 consists of 16 residues. The CDR3 DNA reads as TGTGCCAGCAGCTTAAACGGAGCGGGAGCAATCTACGAGCAGTACTTC. Translating gives CASSLNGAGAIYEQYF.

This sequence joins TRBV12-3 or TRBV12-4 and TRBJ2-3; 11 positions agree with TRBD2. The length of the CDR3 is 19 residues. V was clipped by 4 bases and J by 3 bases; unmatched bases: 15. Here the CDR3 reads CASSSQLAGGPRGTDTQYF. The DNA for the CDR3 is TGTGCCAGCAGTTCCCAATTAGCGGGAGGGCCTCGTGGTACAGATACGCAGTATTTT.

J is TRBJ2-2 and V is TRBV20-1; 8 bases agree with TRBD2. Germline V gene sequence: CDR1 DFQATT, CDR2 SNEGSKA (reference sequence). Germline trimming cut 6 bases from V and 3 bases from J; bases unmatched to any gene: 6. The CDR3 consists of 14 residues. The CDR3 is CSAGGGLDTGELFF. CDR3 coding DNA: TGCAGTGCCGGGGGGGGGCTTGACACCGGGGAGCTGTTTTTT.

The V and J genes are TRBV10-3 and TRBJ2-5; TRBD1 aligns across 11 bases. The CDR3 extends over 15 amino acids. Germline CDR1 and CDR2: ENHRY and SYGVKD. J gave up 3 bases and V 4 bases, and 4 bases lay outside the gene matches. The CDR3 is CAISGTGGPKETQYF. CDR3 coding DNA: TGTGCCATCAGTGGGACAGGGGGCCCCAAAGAGACCCAGTACTTC.

This chain joins TRBV20-1 and TRBJ2-7, with D perhaps TRBD1 (6 bases). Germline V gene sequence: CDR1 DFQATT, CDR2 SNEGSKA (reference sequence). The CDR3 contains 14 residues. V was pared by 4 bases and J by 5 bases, with 18 bases between. CDR3 sequence (DNA): TGCAGTGCTATCTCGAGGGGGTCCGGTGACGAGCAGTACTTC. As protein: CSAISRGSGDEQYF.

The chain recombines TRBV19 with TRBJ1-4, with 8 bases aligning to TRBD1. CDR3 size: 14 residues. Germline values: CDR1 LNHDA, CDR2 SQIVND (reference sequence). J gave up 11 bases and V 5 bases, and 10 bases lay outside the gene matches. The CDR3 DNA is TGTGCCAGTAGTCCCTCCGACAGGGGAGGGAAACTGTTTTTT. Translation gives CASSPSDRGGKLFF.

V and J are TRBV6-2 or TRBV6-3 and TRBJ2-1; 11 bases fit TRBD2. With 2 bases clipped from V and 9 bases from J, the junction kept 15 bases outside the gene matches. The CDR3 runs to 18 residues. Germline V gene data show CDR1 as MNHEY and CDR2 as SVGEGT. This CDR3 reads CASSYPSSRTSGLGEQFF. In DNA, the CDR3 is TGTGCCAGCAGTTACCCATCTTCCAGGACTAGCGGGCTTGGTGAGCAGTTCTTC.

The CDR3 bases are TGTGCCAGCGGACGACAGGGGGCAATCGGGGAGCTGTTTTTT. It is translated as CASGRQGAIGELFF. The gene calls are TRBV12-3 or TRBV12-4 and TRBJ2-2, with TRBD1 matching over 10 bases. V was pared by 8 bases and J by 7 bases, with 7 bases of the junction left unmatched. This CDR3 spans 14 amino acids.

The CDR3 region is CASSKGSPMNTEAFF. Written as DNA, the CDR3 is TGTGCCAGCAGCAAAGGGTCTCCTATGAACACTGAAGCTTTCTTT. The chain uses TRBV21-1 and TRBJ1-1. TRBV21-1 corresponds to a pseudogene. CDR3 size: 15 residues.

CDR3 sequence (DNA): TGTGCCAGCAGTTTTACTAGCGGGCCGTCCTACAATGAGCAGTTCTTC. Its translation: CASSFTSGPSYNEQFF. This sequence joins TRBV12-3 or TRBV12-4 and TRBJ2-1, with 9 nucleotides matching TRBD2. V lost 3 bases and J lost 1; bases outside the gene matches: 4. The CDR3 spans 16 residues.

The V and J genes are TRBV3-1 and TRBJ2-7; D not resolved. V was clipped by 4 bases and J by 7 bases, with 11 bases between them. The CDR3 is made up of 12 amino acids. Germline loops: CDR1 LGHDT, CDR2 YNNKEL (reference sequence). The DNA of the CDR3 is TGTGCCAGCAGCCCTAGACACGGAGAGCAGTACTTC. Translated, it gives CASSPRHGEQYF.

For the CDR3, the DNA is TGTGCCAGCAGCCCGCAGACTAGCGGGAACACCGGGGAGCTGTTTTTT. It codes for CASSPQTSGNTGELFF. This chain joins TRBV3-1 and TRBJ2-2; 9 nucleotides agree with TRBD2. Per the germline V gene, CDR1 is LGHDT and CDR2 is YNNKEL (reference sequence). The CDR3 contains 16 residues. V lost 4 bases to trimming and J lost 1 base; unmatched junction nucleotides: 4.

With respect to this clonotype: Germline is not matched at one junction end, which may reflect a read error. This chain uses TRBV6-4 with TRBJ1-3; 7 bases agree with TRBD1. Per the germline V gene, CDR1 is MRHNA and CDR2 is SNTAGT. The CDR3 runs 14 residues. DNA for the CDR3: TGTGCCACCACAGGGGAAGGCTCTGAAAACACCATATATTTT. Translating gives CATTGEGSENTIYF.